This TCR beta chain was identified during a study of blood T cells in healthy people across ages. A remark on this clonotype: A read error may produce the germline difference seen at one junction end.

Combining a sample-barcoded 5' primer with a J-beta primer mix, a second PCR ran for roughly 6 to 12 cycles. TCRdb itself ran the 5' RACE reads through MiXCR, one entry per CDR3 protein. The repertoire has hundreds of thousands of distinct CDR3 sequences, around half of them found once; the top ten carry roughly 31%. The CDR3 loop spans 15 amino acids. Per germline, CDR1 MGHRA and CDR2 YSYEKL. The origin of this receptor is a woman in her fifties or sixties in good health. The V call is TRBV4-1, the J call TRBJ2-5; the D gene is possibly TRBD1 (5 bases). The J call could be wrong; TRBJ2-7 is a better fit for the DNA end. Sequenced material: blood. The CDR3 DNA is TGCGCCGGCAGCCGGTTACAGGAGTCCGCCTACGAGCAGTACTTC. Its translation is CAGSRLQESAYEQYF.